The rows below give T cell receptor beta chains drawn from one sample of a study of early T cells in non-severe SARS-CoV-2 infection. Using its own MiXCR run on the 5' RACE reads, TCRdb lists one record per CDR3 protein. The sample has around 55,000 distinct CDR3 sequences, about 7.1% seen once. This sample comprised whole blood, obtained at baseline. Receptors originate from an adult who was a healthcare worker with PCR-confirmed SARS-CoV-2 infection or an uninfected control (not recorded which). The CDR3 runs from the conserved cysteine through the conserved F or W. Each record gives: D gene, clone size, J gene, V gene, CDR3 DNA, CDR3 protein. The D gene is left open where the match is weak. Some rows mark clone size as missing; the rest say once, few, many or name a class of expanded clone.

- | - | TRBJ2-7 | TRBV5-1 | TGCGCCAGCAGTCTTGGACGTGAGGGCGAGCAGTACTTC | CASSLGREGEQYF
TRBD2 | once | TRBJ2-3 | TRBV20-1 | TGCAGTGCTCCTAGCGGGGGGGCCGCAGATACGCAGTATTTT | CSAPSGGAADTQYF
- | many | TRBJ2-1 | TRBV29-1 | TGCAGCGTTGCGCGTAGCTCCTACAATGAGCAGTTCTTC | CSVARSSYNEQFF
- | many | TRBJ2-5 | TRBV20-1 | TGCAGTTCAGGGGGGGGGAAAGAGACCCAGTACTTC | CSSGGGKETQYF
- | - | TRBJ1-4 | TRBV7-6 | TGTGCCAGCAGCTTAGGGGTAGGGGATGAAAAACTGTTTTTT | CASSLGVGDEKLFF
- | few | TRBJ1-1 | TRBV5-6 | TGTGCCAGCCACAGGGCCACTGAAGCCTTCTTT | CASHRATEAFF
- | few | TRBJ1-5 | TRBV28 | TGTGCCAGCGTAAGGGACACCAATCAGCCCCAGCATTTT | CASVRDTNQPQHF
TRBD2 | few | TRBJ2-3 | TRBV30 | TGTGCCGAGGGGAGGGGCACAGATACGCAGTATTTT | CAEGRGTDTQYF
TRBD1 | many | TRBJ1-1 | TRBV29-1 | TGCAGCGTGGTGACAGGGCACACTGAAGCTTTCTTT | CSVVTGHTEAFF
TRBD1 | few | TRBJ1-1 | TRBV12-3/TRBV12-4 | TGTGCCAGCAGTTTGCAGGGGGGTACTGAAGCTTTCTTT | CASSLQGGTEAFF
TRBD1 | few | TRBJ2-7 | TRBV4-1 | TGCGCCAGCAGCTCAAGCATAGTACAGGGGACGAGTTACGAGCAGTACTTC | CASSSSIVQGTSYEQYF
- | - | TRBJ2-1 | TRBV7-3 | TGTGCCAGCAGCTTATCAACGACCTACAATGAGCAGTTCTTC | CASSLSTTYNEQFF
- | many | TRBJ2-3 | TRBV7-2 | TGTGCCAGCAGCCCTCCGGCAGGGGGGGGCACAGATACGCAGTATTTT | CASSPPAGGGTDTQYF
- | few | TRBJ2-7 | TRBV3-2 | TGTGCCAGCAGCTGGGGCCTTGCTTTATCCTACGAGCAGTACTTC | CASSWGLALSYEQYF
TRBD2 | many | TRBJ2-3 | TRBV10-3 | TGTGCCATCAGTCTCGGCGGGGGGAACACAGATACGCAGTATTTT | CAISLGGGNTDTQYF
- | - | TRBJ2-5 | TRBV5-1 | TGCGCCAGCAGCCCCACGGGGGCTTCGGGGGTAGGGACCCAGTACTTC | CASSPTGASGVGTQYF
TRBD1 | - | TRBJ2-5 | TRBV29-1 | TGCAGCGTTGAAGTGGGACAGGGAGAGACCCAGTACTTC | CSVEVGQGETQYF
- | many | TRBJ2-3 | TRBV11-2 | TGTGCCAGCAGCCATCGACAGCACCACACAGATACGCAGTATTTT | CASSHRQHHTDTQYF
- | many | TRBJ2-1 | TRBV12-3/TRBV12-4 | TGTGCCAGCATACCCTGGCTAGGGTCCTACAATGAGCAGTTCTTC | CASIPWLGSYNEQFF